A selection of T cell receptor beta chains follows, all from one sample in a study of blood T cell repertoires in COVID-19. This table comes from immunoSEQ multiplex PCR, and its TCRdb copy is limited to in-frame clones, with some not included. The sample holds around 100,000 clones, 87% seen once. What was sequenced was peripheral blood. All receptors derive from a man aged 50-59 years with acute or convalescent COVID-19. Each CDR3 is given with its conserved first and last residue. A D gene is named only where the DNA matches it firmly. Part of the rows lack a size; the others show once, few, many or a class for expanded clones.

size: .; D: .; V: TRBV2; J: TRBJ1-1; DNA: TGTGCCAGCCAGGGGAACACTGAAGCTTTCTTT; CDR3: CASQGNTEAFF
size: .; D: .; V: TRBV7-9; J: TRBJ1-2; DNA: TGTGCCAGCAGCCTCTCCGGGACATCGGGCTACACCTTC; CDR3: CASSLSGTSGYTF
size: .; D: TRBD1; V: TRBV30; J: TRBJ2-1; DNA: TGTGCCTGGTCTGGGGGACAGGGTTACAATGAGCAGTTCTTC; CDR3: CAWSGGQGYNEQFF
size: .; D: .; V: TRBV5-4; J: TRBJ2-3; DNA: TGTGCCAGCAGCACCTGGGACACCAGCACAGATACGCAGTATTTT; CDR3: CASSTWDTSTDTQYF
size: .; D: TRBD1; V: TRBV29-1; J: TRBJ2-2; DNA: TGCAGCGTACGACAGGGGCGGAACACCGGGGAGCTGTTTTTT; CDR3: CSVRQGRNTGELFF
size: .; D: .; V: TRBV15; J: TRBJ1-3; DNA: TGTGCCACCAGCAGAAGCGGAAACACCATATATTTT; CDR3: CATSRSGNTIYF
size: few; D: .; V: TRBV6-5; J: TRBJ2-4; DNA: TGTGCCAGCAGTCGCCCGGGAGACCCCAAACACATTCAGTACTTC; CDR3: CASSRPGDPKHIQYF
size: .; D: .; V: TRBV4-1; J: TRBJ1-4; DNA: TGCGCCAGCAGCCAAGGGGGAAGGGGTGAAAAACTGTTTTTT; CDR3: CASSQGGRGEKLFF
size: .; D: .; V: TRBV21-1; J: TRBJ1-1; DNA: TGTGCCCCCAGAGGGGCGGGACAGGGAACAGGTGGGGACACTGAAGCTTTCTTT; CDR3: CAPRGAGQGTGGDTEAFF
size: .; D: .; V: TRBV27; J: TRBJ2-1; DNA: TGTGCCAGCAGCCTAGGTAATGAGCAGTTCTTC; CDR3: CASSLGNEQFF
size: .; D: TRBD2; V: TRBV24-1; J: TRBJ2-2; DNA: TGTGCCACCAGTCCTCTAGCGGGGGCCGGGGAGCTGTTTTTT; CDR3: CATSPLAGAGELFF
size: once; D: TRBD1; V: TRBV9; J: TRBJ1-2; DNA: TGTGCCAGCAGCGGACAGGGAAACTATGGCTACACCTTC; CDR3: CASSGQGNYGYTF
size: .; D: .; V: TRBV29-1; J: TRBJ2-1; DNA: TGCAGCGTAGGGGGGGTCTACAATGAGCAGTTCTTC; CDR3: CSVGGVYNEQFF
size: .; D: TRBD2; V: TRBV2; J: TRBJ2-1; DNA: TGTGCCAGCAGTGAAGTTAGACTAGCGGTGTACAATGAGCAGTTCTTC; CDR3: CASSEVRLAVYNEQFF
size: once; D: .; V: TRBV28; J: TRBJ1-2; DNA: TGTGCCAGCAGCCCCGCGGGAGGTTGGATCTATGGCTACACCTTC; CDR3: CASSPAGGWIYGYTF
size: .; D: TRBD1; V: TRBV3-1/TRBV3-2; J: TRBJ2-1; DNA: TGTGCCAGCAGCCAACGGGACAGGGGAGGTGAGCAGTTCTTC; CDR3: CASSQRDRGGEQFF
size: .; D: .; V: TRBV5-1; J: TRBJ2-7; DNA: TGCGCCAGCAGCCCCCCGAGCTCCTACGAGCAGTACTTC; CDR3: CASSPPSSYEQYF
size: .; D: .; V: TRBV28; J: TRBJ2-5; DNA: TGTGCCAGCAGTTTCGACTTGGGACAATTAGAGACCCAGTACTTC; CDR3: CASSFDLGQLETQYF
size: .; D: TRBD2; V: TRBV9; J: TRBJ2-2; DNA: TGTGCCAGCAGCGCTAGCGGGCCTAAGAACACCGGGGAGCTGTTTTTT; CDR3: CASSASGPKNTGELFF
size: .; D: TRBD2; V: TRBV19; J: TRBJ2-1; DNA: TGTGCCAGTAGACGGACTAGCGGATGGGTGCAGTTCTTC; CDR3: CASRRTSGWVQFF
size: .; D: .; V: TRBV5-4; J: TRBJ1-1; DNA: TGTGCCAGCAGCTTACTCATGAACACTGAAGCTTTCTTT; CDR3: CASSLLMNTEAFF
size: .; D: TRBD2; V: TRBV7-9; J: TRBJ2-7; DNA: TGTGCCAGCGCCCCTCTAGCGGGAGGCACCTACGAGCAGTACTTC; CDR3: CASAPLAGGTYEQYF